These T cell receptor beta chains were read from a single sample in a study of cytomegalovirus exposure and HLA in healthy donors. The data were produced by immunoSEQ multiplex PCR, yet TCRdb's version contains in-frame clones alone and is incomplete. The repertoire holds about 140,000 clones, with around three quarters as singletons. Sequencing was carried out using PBMCs. The receptors derive from a young man in good health and CMV-seronegative. CDR3s include the opening cysteine and the closing phenylalanine or tryptophan. Fields, in order: clone size, D gene, V gene, J gene, CDR3 DNA, CDR3 protein. A D gene is named only where the DNA matches it firmly. Expanded clones get a size class; other rows say once, few or many, or leave the size out.

NA	TRBD1	TRBV11-2	TRBJ1-4	TGTGCCAGCAGCCCAGACAGGGTTAAAACTAATGAAAAACTGTTTTTT	CASSPDRVKTNEKLFF
few	NA	TRBV6-1	TRBJ2-7	TGTGCCAGCAGTGAAGCGACGAGGGCTGGATCCTACGAGCAGTACTTC	CASSEATRAGSYEQYF
NA	NA	TRBV9	TRBJ2-7	TGTGCCAGCAGCGCCGACCTGGGACTGTCTGGCGAGCAGTACTTC	CASSADLGLSGEQYF
NA	NA	TRBV5-1	TRBJ1-1	TGCGCCTCACATGGAACGGCGGACACTGAAGCTTTCTTT	CASHGTADTEAFF
NA	NA	TRBV5-1	TRBJ2-2	TGCGCCAGCAGCCCAGAGGCGAGGGTGGAGGCCGGGGAGCTGTTTTTT	CASSPEARVEAGELFF
NA	NA	TRBV6-5	TRBJ2-2	TGTGCCAGCACAGGGCAGAACACCGGGGAGCTGTTTTTT	CASTGQNTGELFF
NA	TRBD1	TRBV7-2	TRBJ1-1	TGTGCCAGCAGCCCCTGGGACAGGGATGCTTTCTTT	CASSPWDRDAFF
NA	NA	TRBV9	TRBJ1-2	TGTGCCAGCAGCGTGGACTCCTACCAGGGGTATGGCTACACCTTC	CASSVDSYQGYGYTF
NA	NA	TRBV4-3	TRBJ1-1	TGCGCCAGCAGCCCCTATACTGAATCGGTTATGAACACTGAAGCTTTCTTT	CASSPYTESVMNTEAFF
NA	TRBD1	TRBV7-9	TRBJ2-2	TGTGCCAGCAGCTTAGGTGCCGGACAGGGGGCGCACGGGGAGCTGTTTTTT	CASSLGAGQGAHGELFF
NA	TRBD1	TRBV2	TRBJ1-4	TGTGCCACCACCGGGACAGGAGAAAAACTGTTTTTT	CATTGTGEKLFF
NA	NA	TRBV30	TRBJ2-7	TGTGCCTGGAGTGTAACAGACTACGAGCAGTACTTC	CAWSVTDYEQYF
NA	TRBD1	TRBV7-9	TRBJ1-6	TGTTCCAGCAGCGGAGGGACAGGGGGCTCCGAGTCACCCCTCCACTTT	CSSSGGTGGSESPLHF
few	NA	TRBV4-1	TRBJ2-1	TGCGCCAGCCGTCAGGACGGGACATCTCGCAATGAGCAGTTCTTC	CASRQDGTSRNEQFF
few	TRBD1	TRBV2	TRBJ1-1	TGTGCCACCTGGACAGGGAACACTGAAGCTTTCTTT	CATWTGNTEAFF
few	TRBD1	TRBV5-4	TRBJ1-1	TGTGCCAGCAGCTTGGGGACAGGAGGCACTGAAGCTTTCTTT	CASSLGTGGTEAFF
NA	NA	TRBV10-2	TRBJ1-1	TGCGCCAGCAGTGCCCAGGAAGGCAGGGTCTACGACACTGAAGCTTTCTTT	CASSAQEGRVYDTEAFF
few	NA	TRBV2	TRBJ1-3	TGTGCCAGCAGTGAGGGCGGGGTCGGCTCTGGAAACACCATATATTTT	CASSEGGVGSGNTIYF
once	NA	TRBV9	TRBJ1-1	TGTGCCAGCAGCAATGGCCCGAGGCTTGAAGCTTTCTTT	CASSNGPRLEAFF
few	TRBD1	TRBV4-1	TRBJ1-1	TGCGCCAGCAGCCAACCCGACAGGGCCGGCACTGAAGCTTTCTTT	CASSQPDRAGTEAFF
NA	NA	TRBV7-2	TRBJ1-2	TGTGCCAGCAGCTTAACAGACGGATTCCATGGCTACACCTTC	CASSLTDGFHGYTF
NA	TRBD1	TRBV4-1	TRBJ2-2	TGCGCCAGCAGCCCAGGGGGCAGGGGAACCGGGGAGCTGTTTTTT	CASSPGGRGTGELFF
NA	NA	TRBV19	TRBJ2-7	TGTGCCAGTAGTGAGGATACCTACGAGCAGTACTTC	CASSEDTYEQYF
once	NA	TRBV7-7	TRBJ1-1	TGTGCTAGCAGCCCACTTTTAATTGGCGGGGAAGCTTTCTTT	CASSPLLIGGEAFF
few	NA	TRBV7-2	TRBJ2-5	TGTGCCAGCAGCTTAACCCCCAGGGAGGTCGAGACCCAGTACTTC	CASSLTPREVETQYF
NA	TRBD1	TRBV7-6	TRBJ1-1	TGTGCCAGCAGCCCGGGACAGGGGAACACTGAAGCTTTCTTT	CASSPGQGNTEAFF
NA	TRBD1	TRBV6-6	TRBJ1-6	TGTGCCAGCAGGCTACAGGGGGATCGTTCACCCCTCCACTTT	CASRLQGDRSPLHF